This entry is about one T cell receptor (beta chain). The antigen this receptor binds is unknown. Base qualities are not provided; no much larger clone lies one nucleotide away. Genomic DNA was isolated from the sorted cells so that the TCRbeta CDR3 region could be sequenced. The immunoSEQ Assay was used to sequence the TCRbeta CDR3 regions. Drawn from immuneACCESS, this table holds only the in-frame rearrangements with V and J called that TCRdb kept. Clones are partly lost; checked studies trace under half to an unresolved V gene and leave the rest unexplained. Present in this sample are around 64,000 clones, roughly 84% of which were seen just once. The ten largest make up roughly 7.9% of the sample. The CDR3 measures 15 amino acids from cysteine to phenylalanine. Just CDR3 DNA is preserved here, 45 bases in frame from base 1. V lost 0 bases and J lost 7 bases; the stretch between them is 12 bases long. From the germline V gene, CDR1 is SNHLY and CDR2 is FYNNEI.

This sample is drawn from a study of OX40 agonist ivuxolimab in advanced cancers. Some background on the complete study: Ivuxolimab was an agonistic, fully human IgG2 monoclonal antibody directed against OX40 (CD134), a costimulatory receptor. In the dose-escalation cohort, roughly 82% of patients were male, and the mean age was around 65 years with a range of about 20 to 79. Prior anti-PD-1, anti-PD-L1 or anti-CTLA-4 therapy was permitted, and about 40% of dose-escalation patients had received checkpoint inhibitors. The point of sequencing TCRbeta in the periphery was to test whether ivuxolimab changed TCR sequence diversity and drove clonal T-cell expansion. Intravenous ivuxolimab was administered to patients every 2 weeks at six dose levels: 0.01, 0.1, 0.3, 1.5, 3 and 10 mg/kg. Partial responses were achieved by three dose-escalation patients, of whom one had hepatocellular carcinoma and two had cutaneous melanoma. The paper covers the monotherapy dose-escalation part of the phase I ivuxolimab trial, which included N = 52 patients. Among the 52 dose-escalation patients, roughly 20 had hepatocellular carcinoma, roughly 15 melanoma, 9 renal cell carcinoma and 9 head and neck cancer. The full study reports these points: On average, CD8+ T cells showed more expanded clones than CD4+ T cells after ivuxolimab. Which antigens the clonally expanded peripheral T cells were specific for was not determined. At doses from 0.1 to 3.0 mg/kg, clonal expansion was seen in both CD4+ and CD8+ blood T cells between baseline and week 6. Partial responders in the 0.1-3.0 mg/kg groups had among the lowest normalized peripheral clonal expansion, especially among CD8+ T cells. Low levels of normalized T-cell clonal expansion were also shown by some nonresponding patients.

Patients with a history of autoimmune disease or receiving systemic immunosuppression were excluded from the trial. Peripheral blood for TCR sequencing was collected from all dose cohorts at baseline, on cycle 4 day 1, and on cycle 7 day 1. Samples were obtained from an open-label, multicenter, first-in-human phase I dose-escalation trial of ivuxolimab. Adults with locally advanced or metastatic melanoma, renal cell carcinoma, hepatocellular carcinoma or head and neck squamous cell carcinoma were enrolled in the trial. Before TCR sequencing, CD4+ and CD8+ T cells were separately sorted from peripheral blood.

This TCR came from an adult with an advanced solid tumor such as melanoma, head and neck, liver or kidney cancer. Source: CD4+ or CD8+ T cells sorted from blood, taken in a trial of the OX40 agonist ivuxolimab. The rearranged segments are TRBV2 and TRBJ1-4, with the identity of the D gene unclear. This receptor carries the CDR3 CASSEALRSFEKLFF. The DNA reads TGTGCCAGCAGTGAAGCGCTTCGTAGCTTTGAAAAACTGTTTTTT.